Each of the 10 T cell receptor beta chains below was sequenced from the same sample in a study of blood T cell repertoires in COVID-19. Sequencing was performed with immunoSEQ multiplex PCR; in TCRdb, only in-frame clones are kept and a portion is missing. Of a few hundred thousand clones listed, around 84% were seen once; the top ten hold about 2.9%. The sample was peripheral blood. These receptors came from a man between 60 and 75 years old with acute or convalescent COVID-19.

The rearrangement uses TRBV19 and TRBJ1-1; possible D gene TRBD1, 6 bases. CDR3 length equals 14 residues. Germline CDR1 and CDR2: LNHDA and SQIVND (reference sequence). V gave up 6 bases and J gave up 1 base, with 12 bases separating them. CDR3 nucleotide sequence: TGTGCCAGTAGGACGGGACACACGAACACTGAAGCTTTCTTT. Translation: CASRTGHTNTEAFF.

V is TRBV5-1 and J is TRBJ2-4; 12 positions match TRBD2. After removal of 4 bases from V and 2 bases from J, the junction contained 4 bases not matched to a gene. Germline V gene lookup returns CDR1 SGHRS and CDR2 YFSETQ. The CDR3 has 16 residues. The CDR3 sequence is CASSTGLAGTKNIQYF. DNA of the CDR3: TGCGCCAGCAGCACCGGACTAGCGGGGACCAAAAACATTCAGTACTTC.

The rearrangement links TRBV5-1 to TRBJ2-5; 9 nucleotides agree with TRBD1. The CDR3 is made up of 13 amino acids. The ends lost 4 bases at V and 4 bases at J; junction bases unmatched: 2. Germline CDR1 reads SGHRS; CDR2 reads YFSETQ. CDR3 region: CASSVDRGETQYF. The CDR3 DNA follows: TGCGCCAGCAGCGTGGACAGGGGAGAGACCCAGTACTTC.

This clone came up a few times. V is TRBV12-3 or TRBV12-4 and J is TRBJ1-4; no firm D call. This CDR3 region has 13 residues. The V end lost 5 bases, the J end lost 2 bases, and 6 bases lay between the germline ends. The CDR3 bases are TGTGCCAGCAGTGCTGAGACTAATGAAAAACTGTTTTTT. Amino acids: CASSAETNEKLFF.

This sequence joins TRBV23-1 and TRBJ2-3; TRBD2 matches at 13 bases. TRBV23-1 is reported as an ORF; its role is uncertain. The ends lost 0 bases at V and 0 bases at J; junction bases unmatched: 12. This CDR3 comprises 21 residues. The CDR3: CASSQSSGRTSGRLSTDTQYF. In DNA, the CDR3 is TGCGCCAGCAGTCAATCGTCAGGGAGGACTAGCGGGAGATTAAGCACAGATACGCAGTATTTT.

V usage is TRBV7-3 and J usage is TRBJ1-1; D gene ambiguous. Trimming left V 1 base short and J 1 base short, with 7 bases between. The CDR3 covers 14 residues. Germline V lookup: CDR1 SGHTA, CDR2 FQGTGA. In nucleotides, the CDR3 is TGTGCCAGCAGCTTAAGTACAGCGAACACTGAAGCTTTCTTT. Its translation is CASSLSTANTEAFF.

The V and J genes are TRBV13 and TRBJ1-1; no reliable D call. The CDR3 has 13 residues. Trimming took 5 bases from V and 6 from J, leaving 13 bases between them. Germline values: CDR1 PRHDT, CDR2 FYEKMQ (reference sequence). The CDR3 is CASSTLGAAEAFF. CDR3 coding DNA: TGTGCCAGCAGCACCCTAGGCGCGGCTGAAGCTTTCTTT.

The chain combines TRBV3-1 (or the pseudogene TRBV3-2) with TRBJ2-7, with D perhaps matching TRBD2 (5 bases). The V and J ends lost 3 bases and 1 base respectively, with 16 bases between them. CDR1 LGHDT and CDR2 YNNKEL come from the germline V gene (reference sequence). There are 16 residues in the CDR3. In DNA, the CDR3 is TGTGCCAGCAGCCAGAGAGGCCAGAGGGCATCCTACGAGCAGTACTTC. Its translation: CASSQRGQRASYEQYF.

In DNA form, the CDR3 reads TGTGCCTCCGAACATAATAATTCACCCCTCCACTTT. It translates to CASEHNNSPLHF. The rearrangement joins TRBV19 to TRBJ1-6; unclear D gene. V lost 11 bases, J lost 5 bases, and 10 bases lay in between. CDR1 and CDR2 (germline): LNHDA, SQIVND (reference sequence). This CDR3 has 12 residues.

The chain carries TRBV5-4 and TRBJ2-7, with 13 bases identical to TRBD2. Germline V gene lookup returns CDR1 SGHNT and CDR2 YYREEE (reference sequence). This CDR3 comprises 16 residues. V was clipped by 6 bases and J by 3 bases; unmatched bases: 9. The CDR3 sequence: CASTPGLAGRIYEQYF. CDR3 DNA sequence: TGTGCCAGCACCCCGGGACTAGCGGGGCGTATCTACGAGCAGTACTTC.